This TCR beta chain appears in the sequencing data of a study of vaccination effects on CD4 cells after COVID-19. Study-wide background: Every participant took two doses of the BNT162b2 or mRNA-1273 vaccine. Study results and limitations: From healthy vaccinees, only 1 of 255 vaccine-induced clones also reacted to common cold coronaviruses.

Antigen-specific CD4+ T cells were expanded (with viral peptide pools) by the ViraFEST assay ahead of sequencing. Culturing for more than 9 days preceded CD4+ T cell isolation. Vaccine recipients, nucleocapsid antibody negative, had no prior SARS-CoV-2 infection. Each culture well received around 2 million PBMC. These cells were then cultured in IMDM with about 10 IU/ml IL-2 and roughly 10 ug/ml peptides. V lost 0 bases to trimming and J lost 8 bases, with 11 bases between them. Germline V gives CDR1 SGHRS, CDR2 YFSETQ. There are 14 residues in the CDR3. On this clone itself: Its specificity is not known.

TCRdb's copy holds only in-frame clones and misses some; the assay was immunoSEQ multiplex PCR. The sample contains under 55,000 clones, more than 75% of which appear only once. The chain employs TRBV5-1 and TRBJ1-4; D is ambiguous. Sequencing was performed on CD4+ T cells from PBMCs cultured with HCoV-OC43 spike peptides, taken before COVID-19 vaccination. The sample's subset: HCoV-OC43 spike overlapping peptide pool stimulation. The TCR was taken from a human donor who received a COVID-19 vaccine. CDR3 residues: CASSLAARGEKLFF. CDR3 DNA: TGCGCCAGCAGCTTGGCCGCACGAGGGGAAAAACTGTTTTTT.